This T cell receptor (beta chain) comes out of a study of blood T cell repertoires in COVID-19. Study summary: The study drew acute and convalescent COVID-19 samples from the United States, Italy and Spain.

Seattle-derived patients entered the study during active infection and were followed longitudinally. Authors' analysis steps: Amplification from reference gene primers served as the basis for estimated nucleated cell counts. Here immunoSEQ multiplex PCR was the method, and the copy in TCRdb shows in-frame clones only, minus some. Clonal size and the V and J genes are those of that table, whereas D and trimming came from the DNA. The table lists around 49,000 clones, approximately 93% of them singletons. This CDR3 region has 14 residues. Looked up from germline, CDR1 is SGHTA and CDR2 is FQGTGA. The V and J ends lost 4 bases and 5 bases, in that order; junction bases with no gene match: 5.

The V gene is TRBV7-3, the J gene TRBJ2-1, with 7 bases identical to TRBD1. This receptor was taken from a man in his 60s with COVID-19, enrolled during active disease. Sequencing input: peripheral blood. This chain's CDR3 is CASSSRDSNNEQFF. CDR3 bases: TGTGCCAGCAGCTCCCGGGACAGCAACAATGAGCAGTTCTTC.